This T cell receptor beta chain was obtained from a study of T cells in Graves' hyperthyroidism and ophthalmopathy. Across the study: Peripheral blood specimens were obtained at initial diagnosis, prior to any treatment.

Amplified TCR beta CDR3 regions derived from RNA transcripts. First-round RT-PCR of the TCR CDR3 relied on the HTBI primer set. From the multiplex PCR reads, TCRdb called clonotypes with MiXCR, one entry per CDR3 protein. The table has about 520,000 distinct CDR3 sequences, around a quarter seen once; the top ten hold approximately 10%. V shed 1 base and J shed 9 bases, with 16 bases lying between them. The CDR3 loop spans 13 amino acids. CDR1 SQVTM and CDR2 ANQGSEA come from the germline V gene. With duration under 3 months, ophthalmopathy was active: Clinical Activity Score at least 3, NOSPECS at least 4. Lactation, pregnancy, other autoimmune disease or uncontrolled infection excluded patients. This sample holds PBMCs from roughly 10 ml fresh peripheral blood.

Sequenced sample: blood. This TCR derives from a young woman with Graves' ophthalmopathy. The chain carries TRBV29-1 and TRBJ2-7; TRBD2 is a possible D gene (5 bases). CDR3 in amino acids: CSVEGGTEGGQYF. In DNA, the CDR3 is TGCAGCGTTGAAGGTGGTACGGAAGGAGGGCAGTACTTC.